Below are 19 T cell receptor beta chains sequenced from a single sample in a study of cytomegalovirus exposure and HLA in healthy donors. The table came from immunoSEQ multiplex PCR; TCRdb's copy has only in-frame clones and leaves some out. Of about 340,000 clones in the sample, 86% were seen once. The sequencing input was PBMCs. The receptors were gathered from a woman aged 18 to 35 in good health and CMV-seronegative.

This chain uses TRBV2 with TRBJ2-1; 9 bases fit TRBD2. V trimming: 7 bases; J trimming: 2 bases; junction bases outside the gene matches: 9. The CDR3 length is 16 residues. The germline CDR1 and CDR2 sequences are SNHLY and FYNNEI. CDR3 region: CASIKRREGTYNEQFF. DNA for the CDR3: TGTGCCAGCATTAAGAGGCGGGAGGGGACCTACAATGAGCAGTTCTTC. Supplemented by reference TRBV2 and TRBJ2-1, the full variable domain reads EPEVTQTPSHQVTQMGQEVILRCVPISNHLYFYWYRQILGQKVEFLVSFYNNEISEKSEIFDDQFSVERPDGSNFTLKIRSTKLEDSAMYFCASIKRREGTYNEQFFGPGTRLTVL.

V is TRBV25-1 and J is TRBJ2-5; D call uncertain. This CDR3 has 11 residues. Germline lookup yields CDR1 MGHDK and CDR2 SYGVNS. Trimming removed 3 bases from V and 7 bases from J, with 6 bases in between. In DNA form, the CDR3 reads TGTGCCAGCAGTGATCTTCGGACCCAGTACTTC. This codes for CASSDLRTQYF.

CDR3 DNA sequence: TGTGCCAGCAGCTTAGGTTACAGGGGCCTCACTGAAGCTTTCTTT. Encoded protein: CASSLGYRGLTEAFF. The chain uses TRBV13 and TRBJ1-1; TRBD1 matches 7 bases. This CDR3 is 15 amino acids long. CDR1 and CDR2 (germline): PRHDT, FYEKMQ (reference sequence). V lost 0 bases to trimming and J lost 4 bases; unmatched junction nucleotides: 5.

The chain has TRBV5-1 and TRBJ1-2, with 9 positions matching TRBD1. With V trimmed by 0 bases and J by 5 bases, 5 bases remained unmatched. This CDR3 has 15 residues. Germline CDR1 reads SGHRS; CDR2 reads YFSETQ. The CDR3 DNA sequence: TGCGCCAGCAGCTTGGAAGGGACAGGGCCTTATGGCTACACCTTC. Residues: CASSLEGTGPYGYTF.

The CDR3 sequence: CASSLYLGLAGIRGEQFF. Here the CDR3 DNA reads TGTGCCAGCAGTTTATACCTTGGGCTAGCGGGAATTCGGGGTGAGCAGTTCTTC. The chain employs TRBV28 and TRBJ2-1; TRBD2 matches at 9 bases. The length of the CDR3 is 18 residues. V shed 1 base and J 9 bases; nucleotides not matched to a gene: 16. From germline, CDR1 is MDHEN and CDR2 SYDVKM.

The rearrangement joins TRBV5-6 to TRBJ2-2; tentatively, D is TRBD1 (7 bases). The CDR3 contains 16 residues. Trimming pared 4 bases from V and 0 bases from J, leaving 13 bases between. Germline CDR1 is SGHDT and CDR2 is YYEEEE. CDR3 protein: CASSHTRGANTGELFF. The CDR3 nucleotides are TGTGCCAGCAGCCACACCAGGGGGGCGAACACCGGGGAGCTGTTTTTT.

The chain is built from TRBV4-3 and TRBJ2-7, with D tentatively TRBD1 (5 bases). CDR1 is LGHNA and CDR2 is YSLEER in the germline V gene. V lost 0 bases to trimming and J lost 2 bases, with 8 bases between them. The CDR3 runs to 14 residues. DNA for the CDR3: TGCGCCAGCAGCCAAGACTCAGGGACCTACGAGCAGTACTTC. It yields the protein CASSQDSGTYEQYF.

This sequence joins TRBV7-9 and TRBJ2-1; perhaps TRBD1 as D (6 bases). In germline, CDR1 is SEHNR, CDR2 FQNEAQ (reference sequence). Trimming stripped 0 bases from V and 9 bases from J, with 9 bases between. This CDR3 comprises 13 residues. The CDR3: CASSLAGAGEQFF. The CDR3 nucleotides are TGTGCCAGCAGCTTAGCGGGGGCGGGTGAGCAGTTCTTC. Looking up the rest from reference TRBV7-9 and TRBJ2-1 gives the full variable domain: DTGVSQNPRHKITKRGQNVTFRCDPISEHNRLYWYRQTLGQGPEFLTYFQNEAQLEKSRLLSDRFSAERPKGSFSTLEIQRTEQGDSAMYLCASSLAGAGEQFFGPGTRLTVL.

V is TRBV9 and J is TRBJ2-1; D not certain. The CDR3 has 13 residues. The germline V gene encodes CDR1 SGDLS and CDR2 YYNGEE. The V end lost 6 bases, the J end lost 1 base, and 8 bases lay between the germline ends. Here the CDR3 reads CASTAGSYNEQFF. The CDR3 DNA reads TGTGCCAGCACAGCAGGTTCCTACAATGAGCAGTTCTTC. The entire variable domain, with the rest obtained from reference TRBV9 and TRBJ2-1, is as follows: DSGVTQTPKHLITATGQRVTLRCSPRSGDLSVYWYQQSLDQGLQFLIQYYNGEERAKGNILERFSAQQFPDLHSELNLSSLELGDSALYFCASTAGSYNEQFFGPGTRLTVL.

This clone was seen once. The V and J genes are TRBV18 and TRBJ1-4; the match to TRBD1 covers 7 bases. This CDR3 region has 17 residues. Germline V gene lookup returns CDR1 KGHSH and CDR2 LQKENI. Losses at the gene ends were 3 bases for V and 5 bases for J; bases not matched to a gene: 12. CDR3 coding DNA: TGTGCCAGCTCACCCCAATGGGGGCAGGGGGTCAATGAAAAACTGTTTTTT. Translation: CASSPQWGQGVNEKLFF.

This clone was picked up one time. This rearrangement joins TRBV2 to TRBJ2-1; maybe TRBD2 (6 bases). This CDR3 contains 13 residues. The V and J ends lost 5 bases and 10 bases respectively, with 15 bases between them. CDR1 SNHLY and CDR2 FYNNEI come from the germline V gene. DNA for the CDR3: TGTGCCAGCAGTCCGTCCCTTCTAGCGGAGCAGTTCTTC. As protein: CASSPSLLAEQFF.

The chain links TRBV4-1 to TRBJ2-1; possibly TRBD2 for D (6 bases). The length of the CDR3 is 13 residues. Trimming stripped 0 bases from V and 8 bases from J, with 8 bases between. Germline CDR1 reads MGHRA; CDR2 reads YSYEKL. The chain's CDR3 is CASSQDRRDEQFF. The CDR3 nucleotides read TGCGCCAGCAGCCAAGATCGGAGGGATGAGCAGTTCTTC.

The rearrangement links TRBV9 to TRBJ2-3; 7 nucleotides agree with TRBD2. Germline V gene data show CDR1 as SGDLS and CDR2 as YYNGEE. V lost 6 bases and J lost 0; bases outside the gene matches: 7. The CDR3 covers 15 residues. The CDR3 reads CASKAGAGSTDTQYF. CDR3 coding DNA: TGTGCCAGCAAGGCGGGAGCTGGTAGCACAGATACGCAGTATTTT. Full variable domain (remainder filled in from reference TRBV9 and TRBJ2-3): DSGVTQTPKHLITATGQRVTLRCSPRSGDLSVYWYQQSLDQGLQFLIQYYNGEERAKGNILERFSAQQFPDLHSELNLSSLELGDSALYFCASKAGAGSTDTQYFGPGTRLTVL.

On this clone: This sample also contains other DNA sequences that code for the same CDR3. The rearrangement links TRBV7-2 to TRBJ2-2, with unresolved D. From germline, CDR1 is SGHTA and CDR2 FQGNSA. The CDR3 extends over 14 amino acids. V lost 5 bases to trimming and J lost 6 bases, with 13 bases between them. For the CDR3, the DNA is TGTGCCAGCAGCCTCGTGGGTAGCCCCGGGGAGCTGTTTTTT. Protein: CASSLVGSPGELFF.

This clone was counted between two and nine times. The V and J genes are TRBV6-1 and TRBJ1-2; no clear D. The V end lost 6 bases, the J end lost 3 bases, and 11 bases lay between the germline ends. The CDR3 is 13 amino acids. The germline CDR1 and CDR2 sequences are MNHNS and SASEGT. DNA for the CDR3: TGTGCCAGCAGCGAGGATTCATACTATGGCTACACCTTC. Translation: CASSEDSYYGYTF.

The chain couples TRBV5-1 to TRBJ2-5; possibly TRBD1 for D (6 bases). The V and J ends lost 9 bases and 1 base respectively, with 16 bases between them. The CDR3 spans 14 residues. Looked up from germline, CDR1 is SGHRS and CDR2 is YFSETQ. The CDR3 sequence is CATSTGGLQETQYF. Written as DNA, the CDR3 is TGCGCCACTTCGACAGGCGGGCTCCAAGAGACCCAGTACTTC.

This chain joins TRBV7-6 and TRBJ2-1; tentative D call: TRBD2 (6 bases). CDR3 length: 18 residues. Germline-derived CDR1 and CDR2 are SGHVS and FNYEAQ. V lost 0 bases, J lost 8 bases, and 23 bases lay in between. DNA of the CDR3: TGTGCCAGCAGCTTAGCTGGAGTTCGGGGTCTAAGGAGGGATGAGCAGTTCTTC. As protein: CASSLAGVRGLRRDEQFF.

This clone was seen a handful of times. The chain uses TRBV29-1 and TRBJ1-2; D not resolved. Germline V lookup: CDR1 SQVTM, CDR2 ANQGSEA. V lost 7 bases, J lost 2 bases, and 8 bases lay in between. This CDR3 is built from 11 residues. The CDR3 nucleotides read TGCAGCGACAAGACAAACTATGGCTACACCTTC. Encoded protein: CSDKTNYGYTF. Combining the CDR3 with reference TRBV29-1 and TRBJ1-2 gives the whole variable domain SAVISQKPSRDICQRGTSLTIQCQVDSQVTMMFWYRQQPGQSLTLIATANQGSEATYESGFVIDKFPISRPNLTFSTLTVSNMSPEDSSIYLCSDKTNYGYTFGSGTRLTVV.

In its sample, this clone was seen once. This chain uses TRBV2 with TRBJ2-2; weak D call: TRBD2 (6 bases). The V end lost 6 bases, the J end lost 0 bases, and 14 bases lay between the germline ends. The germline V gene has CDR1 SNHLY and CDR2 FYNNEI. This CDR3 has 16 amino acids. DNA for the CDR3: TGTGCCAGCAGAGGGACTCCCAGCCCGAACACCGGGGAGCTGTTTTTT. Protein sequence: CASRGTPSPNTGELFF.